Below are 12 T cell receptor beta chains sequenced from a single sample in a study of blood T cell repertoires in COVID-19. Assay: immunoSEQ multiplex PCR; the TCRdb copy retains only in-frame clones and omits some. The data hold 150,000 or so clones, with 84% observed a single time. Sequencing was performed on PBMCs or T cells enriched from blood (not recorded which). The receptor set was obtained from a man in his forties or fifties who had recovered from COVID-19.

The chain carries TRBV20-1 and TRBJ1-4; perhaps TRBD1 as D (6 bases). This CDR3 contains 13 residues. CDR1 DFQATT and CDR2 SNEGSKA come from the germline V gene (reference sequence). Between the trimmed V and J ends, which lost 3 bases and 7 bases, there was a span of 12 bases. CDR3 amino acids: CSASRTAGEKLFF. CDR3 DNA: TGCAGTGCTAGTAGGACAGCCGGTGAAAAACTGTTTTTT.

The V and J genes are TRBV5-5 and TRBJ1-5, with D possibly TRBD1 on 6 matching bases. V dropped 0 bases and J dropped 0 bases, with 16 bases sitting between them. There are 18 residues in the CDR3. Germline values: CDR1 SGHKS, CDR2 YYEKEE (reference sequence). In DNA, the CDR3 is TGTGCCAGCAGCTTGGCCGATTGGACAGTAAATAGCAATCAGCCCCAGCATTTT. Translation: CASSLADWTVNSNQPQHF.

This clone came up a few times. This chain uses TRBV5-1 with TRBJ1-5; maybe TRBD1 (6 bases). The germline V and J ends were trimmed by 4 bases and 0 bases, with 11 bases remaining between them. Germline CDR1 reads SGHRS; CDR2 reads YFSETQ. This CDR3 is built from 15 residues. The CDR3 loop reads CASSPGTYSNQPQHF. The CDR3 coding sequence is TGCGCCAGCAGCCCTGGGACATATAGCAATCAGCCCCAGCATTTT. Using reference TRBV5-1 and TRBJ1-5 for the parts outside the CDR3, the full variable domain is KAGVTQTPRYLIKTRGQQVTLSCSPISGHRSVSWYQQTPGQGLQFLFEYFSETQRNKGNFPGRFSGRQFSNSRSEMNVSTLELGDSALYLCASSPGTYSNQPQHFGDGTRLSIL.

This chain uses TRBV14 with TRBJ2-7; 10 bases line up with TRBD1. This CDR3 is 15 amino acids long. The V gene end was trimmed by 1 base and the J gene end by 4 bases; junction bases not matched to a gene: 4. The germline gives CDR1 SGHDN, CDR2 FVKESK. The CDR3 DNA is TGTGCCAGCAGCCAAGGGACAGGGGGGTTTTACGAGCAGTACTTC. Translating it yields CASSQGTGGFYEQYF.

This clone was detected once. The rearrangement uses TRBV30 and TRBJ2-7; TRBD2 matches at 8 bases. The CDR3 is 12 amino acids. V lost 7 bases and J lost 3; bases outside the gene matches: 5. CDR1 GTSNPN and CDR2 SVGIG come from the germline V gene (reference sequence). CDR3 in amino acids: CASRGGVYEQYF. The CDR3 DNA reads TGTGCCTCCCGGGGGGGTGTCTACGAGCAGTACTTC.

This CDR3 is CASLVGQSYEQYF. The CDR3 coding sequence is TGTGCCAGCCTCGTAGGACAGTCCTACGAGCAGTACTTC. The chain has TRBV6-5 and TRBJ2-7; the D gene is possibly TRBD1 (6 bases). CDR3 length: 13 residues. From germline, CDR1 is MNHEY and CDR2 SVGAGI. V shed 8 bases and J shed 1 base, with 12 bases lying between them.

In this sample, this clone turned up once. As DNA, the CDR3 is TGTGCCAGCAGCCCCGGGACTAGTAATTCTCCAGGAGATACGCAGTATTTT. It translates to CASSPGTSNSPGDTQYF. V is TRBV5-4 and J is TRBJ2-3, with 8 bases identical to TRBD2. CDR1 is SGHNT and CDR2 is YYREEE in the germline V gene (reference sequence). This CDR3 spans 17 amino acids. J was trimmed by 5 bases and V by 4 bases; bases with no gene match: 15.

In DNA, the CDR3 is TGTGCCAGCAGTTCACCTAGCGGGGGCTACGAGCAGTACTTC. It encodes CASSSPSGGYEQYF. The chain carries TRBV27 and TRBJ2-7, with 10 bases matching TRBD2. CDR3 size: 14 residues. Germline trimming cut 4 bases from V and 3 bases from J; bases unmatched to any gene: 3. From germline, CDR1 is MNHEY and CDR2 SMNVEV (reference sequence).

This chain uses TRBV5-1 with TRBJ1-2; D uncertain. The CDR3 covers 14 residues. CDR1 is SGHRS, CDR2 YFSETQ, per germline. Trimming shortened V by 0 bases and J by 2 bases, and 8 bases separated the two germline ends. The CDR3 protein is CASSLGVPNYGYTF. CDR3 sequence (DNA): TGCGCCAGCAGCTTGGGAGTTCCGAACTATGGCTACACCTTC.

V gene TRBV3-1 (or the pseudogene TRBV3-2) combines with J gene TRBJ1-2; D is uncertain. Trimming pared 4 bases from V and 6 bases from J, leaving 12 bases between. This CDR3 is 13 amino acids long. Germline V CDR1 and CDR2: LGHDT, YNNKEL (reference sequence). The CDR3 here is CASSPRSRDGYTF. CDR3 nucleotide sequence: TGTGCCAGCAGCCCGAGGAGCCGCGATGGCTACACCTTC.

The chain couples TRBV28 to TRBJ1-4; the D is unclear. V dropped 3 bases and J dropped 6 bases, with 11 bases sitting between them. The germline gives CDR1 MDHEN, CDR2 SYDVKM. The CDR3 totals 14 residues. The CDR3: CASSFLQPYEKLFF. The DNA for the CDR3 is TGTGCCAGCAGTTTTCTACAGCCGTATGAAAAACTGTTTTTT.

CDR3 DNA sequence: TGCAGTGCTAGTATGGGCCGCGATTCACCCCTCCACTTT. Encoded protein: CSASMGRDSPLHF. The chain couples TRBV20-1 to TRBJ1-6, with D uncertain. The CDR3 has 13 amino acids. Per germline, CDR1 DFQATT and CDR2 SNEGSKA (reference sequence). Trimming stripped 3 bases from V and 8 bases from J, with 11 bases between.